The T cell receptor (beta chain) under discussion was sequenced for a study of shared clonotypes between healthy human individuals. Method: immunoSEQ multiplex PCR; TCRdb's copy keeps in-frame clones and lacks some. The data hold 500,000 or so clones, with approximately 95% observed a single time. The authors divided CD4+ cells into CD45RA+ naive and CD45RA-negative memory subsets. Germline CDR1 is SGHDT and CDR2 is YYEEEE. The junction had 8 bases not matched to a gene; V was cut back by 4 bases and J by 4 bases. The CDR3 loop spans 16 amino acids. This TCR was recovered from a woman aged 25 to 39 in good health. The material sequenced was naive CD4+ T cells sorted from blood. Specified subset: CD45RA+ positively selected. The chain is built from TRBV5-6 and TRBJ2-6, with TRBD1 identical over 7 bases. The CDR3 here is CASSLTGAGGANVLTF. In DNA form, the CDR3 reads TGTGCCAGCAGCCTTACAGGGGCGGGCGGGGCCAACGTCCTGACTTTC.